This T cell receptor (beta chain) was obtained from a study of blood T cell repertoires in COVID-19. As for the study in general: Acute-phase and convalescent COVID-19 samples originated in the United States, Italy and Spain. Sources were T cells, B-cell-depleted T cells, or PBMCs; the material itself was cDNA or gDNA.

As processed by the authors: The assay estimated nucleated cells by amplifying reference gene primers. Sequencing was performed with immunoSEQ multiplex PCR; in TCRdb, only in-frame clones are kept and a portion is missing. The D gene and trimming were derived from the DNA, and the V and J assignments and clone size from that table. The sample has over 60,000 clones; roughly 87% are singletons. The CDR3 is 16 amino acids. The V gene's germline CDR1 is MNHNS and CDR2 SASEGT. With V trimmed by 4 bases and J by 5 bases, 12 bases remained unmatched. The source is a woman aged 80 or over with acute or convalescent COVID-19. The V and J genes are TRBV6-1 and TRBJ1-2; TRBD1 matches at 8 bases. Sequenced sample: peripheral blood. CDR3 coding DNA: TGTGCCAGCAGTGCTGAGGGATCAGGGGGCGTGTATGGCTACACCTTC. This gives the protein CASSAEGSGGVYGYTF.